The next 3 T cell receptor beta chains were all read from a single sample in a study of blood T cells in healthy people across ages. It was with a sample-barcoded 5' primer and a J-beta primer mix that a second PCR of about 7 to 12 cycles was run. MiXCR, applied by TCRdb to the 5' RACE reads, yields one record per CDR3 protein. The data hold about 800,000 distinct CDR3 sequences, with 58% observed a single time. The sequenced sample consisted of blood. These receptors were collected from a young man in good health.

The CDR3: CASSAGQGVASYEQYF. DNA of the CDR3: TGTGCCAGCAGCGCGGGACAGGGTGTTGCCTCCTACGAGCAGTACTTC. V usage is TRBV7-6 and J usage is TRBJ2-7, with TRBD1 identical over 9 bases. The CDR3 sequence is 16 residues long. Losses at the gene ends were 5 bases for V and 0 bases for J; bases not matched to a gene: 8. Germline lookup yields CDR1 SGHVS and CDR2 FNYEAQ.

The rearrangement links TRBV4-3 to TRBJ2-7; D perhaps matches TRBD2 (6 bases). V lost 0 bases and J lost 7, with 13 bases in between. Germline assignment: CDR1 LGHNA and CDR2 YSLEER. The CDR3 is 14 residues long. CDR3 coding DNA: TGCGCCAGCAGCCAAGACACGGGAGTGGGTGAGCAGTACTTC. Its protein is CASSQDTGVGEQYF.

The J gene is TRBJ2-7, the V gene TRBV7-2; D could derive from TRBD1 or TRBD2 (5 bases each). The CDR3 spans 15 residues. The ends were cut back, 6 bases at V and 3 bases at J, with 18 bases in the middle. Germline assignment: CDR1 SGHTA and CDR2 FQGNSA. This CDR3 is CASRPTGTINYEQYF. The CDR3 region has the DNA TGTGCCAGCAGACCCACCGGGACCATAAACTACGAGCAGTACTTC.